This record looks at one TCR beta chain sequence and its context. Germline assignment: CDR1 SNHLY and CDR2 FYNNEI. The V gene lost 0 bases and the J gene lost 5 bases, with 13 bases spanning the gap. This CDR3 is built from 15 residues. This specimen comes from a study of blood T cells in healthy people across ages. Alongside a J-beta primer mix, a sample-barcoded 5' primer served in a second PCR lasting 7 to 11 cycles. MiXCR, run by TCRdb on the 5' RACE reads, gives a single entry per CDR3 protein. The profile shows around 1,500,000 distinct CDR3 sequences, 42% of them singletons. The origin of this receptor is a woman younger than 35 in good health. The sample taken for sequencing was blood. The chain links TRBV2 to TRBJ1-2, with unresolved D. CDR3 in DNA: TGTGCCAGCAGTGAAGCTAGTGGCGGTTGGTATGGCTACACCTTC. This sequence encodes CASSEASGGWYGYTF.